These T cell receptor beta chains were read from a single sample in a study of blood T cells in healthy people across ages. MiXCR, run by TCRdb on the 5' RACE reads, gives a single entry per CDR3 protein. The sample lists 600,000 to 900,000 distinct CDR3 sequences; roughly 26% were seen once. These data are also associated with another study on T cells of mothers and their children.

The sample comprised blood. The receptors were sampled from a boy younger than 18 in good health. Both conserved end residues are part of each CDR3. D genes are given only for firm matches. Rows give clone size only sometimes, using once, few, many, or a class for an expanded clone.

clone size,J gene,V gene,D gene,CDR3 protein,CDR3 DNA
-,TRBJ2-1,TRBV3-1,-,CASSQLRWAGDEQFF,TGTGCCAGCAGCCAGCTCAGGTGGGCTGGGGATGAGCAGTTCTTC
-,TRBJ2-7,TRBV3-1,-,CASSPTPGPYSYEQYF,TGTGCCAGCAGCCCCACGCCGGGCCCCTACTCCTACGAGCAGTACTTC
few,TRBJ2-2,TRBV4-2,-,CASSPRTTGELFF,TGTGCCAGCAGCCCGCGGACGACCGGGGAGCTGTTTTTT
-,TRBJ2-5,TRBV6-1,-,CASSDGGPVETQYF,TGTGCCAGCAGTGATGGTGGTCCGGTGGAGACCCAGTACTTC
-,TRBJ1-2,TRBV10-3,-,CAIHGTGTIHTF,TGTGCCATCCATGGTACAGGGACTATCCACACCTTC
many,TRBJ2-2,TRBV6-5,-,CASSRTGELFF,TGCGCCAGCAGCCGGACCGGGGAGCTGTTTTTT
-,TRBJ1-1,TRBV29-1,-,CSVRGRLNTEAFF,TGCAGCGTTAGGGGAAGGTTGAACACTGAAGCTTTCTTT
-,TRBJ1-3,TRBV10-3,-,CAITGDRLGNTIYF,TGTGCCATCACCGGTGACAGATTAGGAAACACCATATATTTT
-,TRBJ2-7,TRBV12-3/TRBV12-4,-,CASSSYRSYEQYF,TGTGCCAGCAGCTCTTATCGCTCCTACGAGCAGTACTTC
-,TRBJ2-7,TRBV6-1,-,CASRDPGGSFNYEQYF,TGTGCCAGCAGGGACCCTGGGGGGTCTTTCAACTACGAGCAGTACTTC
-,TRBJ1-1,TRBV4-1,TRBD1,CASTRTGGLNTEAFF,TGCGCCAGCACGCGGACAGGGGGACTGAACACTGAAGCTTTCTTT
-,TRBJ1-2,TRBV12-3/TRBV12-4,-,CASSFQGRRYGYTF,TGTGCCAGCAGTTTTCAGGGACGGCGGTATGGCTACACCTTC
-,TRBJ1-5,TRBV24-1,-,CATSGYSNQPQHF,TGTGCCACCAGTGGGTATAGCAATCAGCCCCAGCATTTT
few,TRBJ1-5,TRBV7-2,-,CASTTGVSQPQHF,TGTGCCAGCACCACGGGGGTTTCTCAGCCCCAGCATTTT
-,TRBJ2-1,TRBV24-1,TRBD2,CATSDFSSGGPESSYNEQFF,TGTGCCACCAGTGATTTTTCGAGCGGGGGGCCGGAGAGCTCCTACAATGAGCAGTTCTTC
few,TRBJ2-7,TRBV7-8,TRBD2,CASSWGGGNEQYF,TGTGCCAGCAGCTGGGGGGGAGGAAACGAGCAGTACTTC
once,TRBJ2-3,TRBV20-1,-,CSAHPGLSTDTQYF,TGCAGTGCTCACCCGGGACTCAGCACAGATACGCAGTATTTT
-,TRBJ2-2,TRBV12-3/TRBV12-4,-,CASSPLYSNTGELFF,TGTGCCAGCAGTCCCTTATATTCGAACACCGGGGAGCTGTTTTTT
-,TRBJ2-1,TRBV6-1,-,CASSEWRTEAPNEQFF,TGTGCCAGCAGTGAATGGAGGACAGAAGCTCCCAATGAGCAGTTCTTC
-,TRBJ2-5,TRBV5-5,-,CASSLLAGAEDF,TGTGCCAGCAGCTTGCTGGCGGGGGCGGAGGACTTC
few,TRBJ2-7,TRBV20-1,TRBD2,CSARDLKTSGVGIYEQYF,TGCAGTGCTAGAGATCTCAAGACTAGCGGGGTGGGAATCTACGAGCAGTACTTC
few,TRBJ1-4,TRBV6-5,TRBD1,CASRQGDVEKLFF,TGTGCCAGCAGACAGGGGGATGTAGAAAAACTGTTTTTT
few,TRBJ1-5,TRBV4-1,-,CASSPPWGGGQPQHF,TGCGCCAGCAGCCCACCCTGGGGGGGCGGTCAGCCCCAGCATTTT
-,TRBJ1-4,TRBV10-3,-,CATARGTNEKLFF,TGTGCTACCGCGCGGGGAACTAATGAAAAACTGTTTTTT
-,TRBJ2-5,TRBV27,TRBD1,CASSRQGDQTQYF,TGTGCCAGCTCACGACAGGGGGATCAGACCCAGTACTTC
few,TRBJ1-3,TRBV28,-,CANSFRTADGNTIYF,TGTGCCAACAGTTTCCGGACGGCTGATGGAAACACCATATATTTT
-,TRBJ2-1,TRBV5-1,TRBD1,CASSPRQGAFSYNEQFF,TGCGCCAGCAGCCCAAGACAGGGGGCTTTTTCCTACAATGAGCAGTTCTTC
-,TRBJ1-1,TRBV4-1,-,CASSQDSQGTRNTEAFF,TGCGCCAGCAGCCAAGATTCCCAGGGGACACGGAACACTGAAGCTTTCTTT
-,TRBJ2-1,TRBV24-1,TRBD1,CATSPRGQGEQFF,TGTGCCACCAGCCCCCGGGGACAGGGGGAGCAGTTCTTC
-,TRBJ2-1,TRBV3-1,TRBD2,CASSQAGGPYEQFF,TGTGCCAGCAGCCAAGCGGGAGGGCCCTATGAGCAGTTCTTC
few,TRBJ1-1,TRBV3-1,-,CASSQVPLEAFF,TGTGCCAGCAGCCAAGTCCCACTAGAAGCTTTCTTT
few,TRBJ1-1,TRBV6-6,-,CASSPLQGRNTEAFF,TGTGCCAGCAGTCCCCTACAGGGACGGAACACTGAAGCTTTCTTT